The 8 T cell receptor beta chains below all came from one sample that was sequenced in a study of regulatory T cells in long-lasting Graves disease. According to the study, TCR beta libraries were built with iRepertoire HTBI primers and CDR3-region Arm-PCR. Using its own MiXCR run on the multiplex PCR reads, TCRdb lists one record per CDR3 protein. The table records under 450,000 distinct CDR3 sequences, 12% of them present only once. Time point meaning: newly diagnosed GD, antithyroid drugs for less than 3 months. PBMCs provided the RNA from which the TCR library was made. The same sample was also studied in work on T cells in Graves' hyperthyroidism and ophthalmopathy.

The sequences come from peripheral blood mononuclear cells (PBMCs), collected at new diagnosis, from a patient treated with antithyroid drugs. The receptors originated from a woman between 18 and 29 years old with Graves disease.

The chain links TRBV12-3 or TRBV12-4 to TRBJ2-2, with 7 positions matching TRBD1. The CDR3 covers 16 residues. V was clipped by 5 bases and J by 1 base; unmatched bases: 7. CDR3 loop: CASSSGQEMNTGELFF. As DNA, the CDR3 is TGTGCCAGCAGTAGCGGACAGGAGATGAACACCGGGGAGCTGTTTTTT.

As DNA, the CDR3 is TGCGCCAGCAGCCTGGATCCCGGGCCTAGTGGGGAAAAACTGTTTTTT. As protein: CASSLDPGPSGEKLFF. The chain employs TRBV4-3 and TRBJ1-4; D not certain. The CDR3 has 16 residues. Germline V gene data show CDR1 as LGHNA and CDR2 as YSLEER. Trimming shortened V by 4 bases and J by 8 bases, and 20 bases separated the two germline ends.

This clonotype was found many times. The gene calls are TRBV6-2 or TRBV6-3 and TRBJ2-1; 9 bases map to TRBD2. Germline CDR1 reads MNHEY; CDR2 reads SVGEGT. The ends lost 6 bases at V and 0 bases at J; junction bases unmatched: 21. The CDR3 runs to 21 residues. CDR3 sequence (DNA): TGTGCCAGCAGAGGGAGGGCGGCTAGCGGGACCAGATTAAGCTCCTACAATGAGCAGTTCTTC. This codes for CASRGRAASGTRLSSYNEQFF.

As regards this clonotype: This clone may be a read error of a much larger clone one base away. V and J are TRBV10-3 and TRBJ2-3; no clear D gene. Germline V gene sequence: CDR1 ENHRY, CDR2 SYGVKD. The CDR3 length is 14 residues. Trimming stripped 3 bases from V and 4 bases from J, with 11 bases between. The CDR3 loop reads CAISDDPLSDTQYF. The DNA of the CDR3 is TGTGCCATCAGTGATGACCCCCTTTCAGATACGCAGTATTTT.

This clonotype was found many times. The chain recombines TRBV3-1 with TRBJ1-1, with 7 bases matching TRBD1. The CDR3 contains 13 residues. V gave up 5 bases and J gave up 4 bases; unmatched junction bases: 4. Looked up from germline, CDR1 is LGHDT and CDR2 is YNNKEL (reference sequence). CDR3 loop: CASSGDSGTEAFF. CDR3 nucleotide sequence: TGTGCCAGCAGCGGGGACAGTGGCACTGAAGCTTTCTTT.

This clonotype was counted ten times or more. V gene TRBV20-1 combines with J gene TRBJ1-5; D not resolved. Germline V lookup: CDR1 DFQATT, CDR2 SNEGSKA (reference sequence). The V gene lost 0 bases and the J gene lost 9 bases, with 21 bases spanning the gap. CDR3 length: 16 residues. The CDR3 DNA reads TGCAGTGCTAGAGAGGAAGACCACCGAAAAGTAGGGCCCCAGCATTTT. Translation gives CSAREEDHRKVGPQHF.

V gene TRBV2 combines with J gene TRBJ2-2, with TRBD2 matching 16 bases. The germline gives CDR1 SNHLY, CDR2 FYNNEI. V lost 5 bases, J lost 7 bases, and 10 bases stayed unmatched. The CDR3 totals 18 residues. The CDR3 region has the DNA TGTGCCAGCAGTTCCGGGACTAGCGGGGGGGCCTTAAACGGGGAGCTGTTTTTT. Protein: CASSSGTSGGALNGELFF.

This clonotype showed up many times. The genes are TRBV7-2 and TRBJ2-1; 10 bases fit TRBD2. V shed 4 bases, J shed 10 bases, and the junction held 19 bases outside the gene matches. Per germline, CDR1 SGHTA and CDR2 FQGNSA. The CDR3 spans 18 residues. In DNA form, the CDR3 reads TGTGCCAGCAGCTCTGGGTTTGAAATGAGGAGCGGGGGGGCCGAGCAGTTCTTC. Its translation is CASSSGFEMRSGGAEQFF. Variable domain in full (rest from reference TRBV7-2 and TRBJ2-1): GAGVSQSPSNKVTEKGKDVELRCDPISGHTALYWYRQSLGQGLEFLIYFQGNSAPDKSGLPSDRFSAERTGGSVSTLTIQRTQQEDSAVYLCASSSGFEMRSGGAEQFFGPGTRLTVL.